What follows are 30 T cell receptor beta chains derived from one specimen sequenced in a study of cytomegalovirus exposure and HLA in healthy donors. Measured with immunoSEQ multiplex PCR; TCRdb has only the in-frame clones, and not every one. This repertoire shows 240,000 or so clones, about 90% found once; its top ten account for around 1.2%. The sample was PBMCs. Receptors were obtained from a woman between 25 and 40 years old in good health and CMV-seropositive.

The chain joins TRBV14 to TRBJ2-7; 7 bases match TRBD2. This CDR3 spans 15 amino acids. After removal of 0 bases from V and 6 bases from J, the junction contained 8 bases not matched to a gene. The germline V gene has CDR1 SGHDN and CDR2 FVKESK. CDR3 loop: CASSQESGEFLEQYF. In nucleotides, the CDR3 is TGTGCCAGCAGCCAAGAGAGCGGGGAGTTTCTCGAGCAGTACTTC.

The chain combines TRBV27 with TRBJ1-1; D might be TRBD1 (6 bases). The length of the CDR3 is 16 residues. CDR1 is MNHEY, CDR2 SMNVEV, per germline (reference sequence). The V end was cut by 11 bases, the J end by 0 bases, with 22 bases between. CDR3 DNA sequence: TGTGCCGCACGATCGATCCGGGACACTTTGAACACTGAAGCTTTCTTT. It encodes CAARSIRDTLNTEAFF.

The V gene is TRBV19, the J gene TRBJ1-2; 9 bases align to TRBD1. The V segment lost 5 bases and the J segment 3 bases; nucleotides outside the gene matches: 4. This CDR3 contains 14 residues. In germline, CDR1 is LNHDA, CDR2 SQIVND (reference sequence). The CDR3 DNA reads TGTGCCAGTAGTCGGACAGGGGATTACTATGGCTACACCTTC. Translated: CASSRTGDYYGYTF.

The J gene is TRBJ2-2, the V gene TRBV7-3, with a tentative D call TRBD2 (6 bases). In germline, CDR1 is SGHTA, CDR2 FQGTGA. This CDR3 is built from 14 residues. The V end was cut by 5 bases, the J end by 3 bases, with 10 bases between. Here the CDR3 DNA reads TGTGCCAGCAGCCGCATAGCGGACACCGGGGAGCTGTTTTTT. Its protein product is CASSRIADTGELFF.

This clone was recorded a few times. The rearrangement uses TRBV6-6 and TRBJ2-1; 7 bases align to TRBD1. V shed 6 bases and J 3 bases; nucleotides not matched to a gene: 5. CDR3 length: 14 amino acids. Per the germline V gene, CDR1 is MNHNY and CDR2 is SVGAGI (reference sequence). In DNA form, the CDR3 reads TGTGCCAGCAGGACCACAGGGGACTACAATGAGCAGTTCTTC. This encodes CASRTTGDYNEQFF.

J is TRBJ1-4 and V is TRBV10-3; perhaps TRBD1 as D (6 bases). Trimming stripped 6 bases from V and 4 bases from J, with 9 bases between. Germline CDR1 is ENHRY and CDR2 is SYGVKD. The CDR3 is 13 residues long. Here the CDR3 DNA reads TGTGCCATCAGGGACAGCCTTAATGAAAAACTGTTTTTT. Its translation: CAIRDSLNEKLFF.

This clone was observed a few times. This chain joins TRBV27 and TRBJ2-7, with D possibly matching TRBD1 (5 bases). CDR3 size: 12 residues. Looked up from germline, CDR1 is MNHEY and CDR2 is SMNVEV (reference sequence). The V end lost 4 bases, the J end lost 3 bases, and 7 bases lay between the germline ends. Written as DNA, the CDR3 is TGTGCCAGCAGTTCTCAGGGCTACGAGCAGTACTTC. Residues: CASSSQGYEQYF.

V usage is TRBV2 and J usage is TRBJ2-3; D gene unclear. V dropped 8 bases and J dropped 3 bases, with 3 bases sitting between them. This CDR3 is built from 10 residues. Germline CDR1 is SNHLY and CDR2 is FYNNEI. The CDR3 is CASQTDTQYF. CDR3 DNA sequence: TGTGCCAGCCAGACAGATACGCAGTATTTT.

J is TRBJ2-7 and V is TRBV6-6; 11 nucleotides align to TRBD2. The CDR3 sequence is 15 residues long. J lost 2 bases, V lost 6 bases, and 6 bases had no gene match. In germline, CDR1 is MNHNY, CDR2 SVGAGI (reference sequence). The CDR3 region is CASSQDSGRAYEQYF. In DNA form, the CDR3 reads TGTGCCAGCAGCCAGGATAGCGGGAGGGCCTACGAGCAGTACTTC.

J is TRBJ1-5 and V is TRBV19; 7 bases agree with TRBD1. V dropped 3 bases and J dropped 16; count of bases not matched to a gene: 9. Per the germline V gene, CDR1 is LNHDA and CDR2 is SQIVND (reference sequence). There are 12 residues in the CDR3. CDR3 nucleotides: TGTGCCAGTAGTATTATAGAGGGGACAGAACATTTT. Protein product: CASSIIEGTEHF.

The V and J genes are TRBV27 and TRBJ1-2, with D perhaps TRBD1 (5 bases). Trimming removed 5 bases from V and 5 bases from J, with 18 bases in between. CDR1 is MNHEY, CDR2 SMNVEV, per germline (reference sequence). This CDR3 region has 15 residues. The CDR3 coding sequence is TGTGCCAGCAGTCTCCGGGAGGGGCTCAAGTATGGCTACACCTTC. Translating gives CASSLREGLKYGYTF.

V gene TRBV12-5 combines with J gene TRBJ1-1; 8 nucleotides match TRBD1. This CDR3 region has 14 residues. Trimming at V came to 4 bases and at J to 1 base, leaving 2 bases not matched to a gene. Germline lookup yields CDR1 LGHNT and CDR2 FRNRAP. Here the CDR3 DNA reads TGTGCTAGTGGTTCCGGGACAGGGAACACTGAAGCTTTCTTT. Translating gives CASGSGTGNTEAFF. Drawing the rest from reference TRBV12-5 and TRBJ1-1, the complete variable domain is DARVTQTPRHKVTEMGQEVTMRCQPILGHNTVFWYRQTMMQGLELLAYFRNRAPLDDSGMPKDRFSAEMPDATLATLKIQPSEPRDSAVYFCASGSGTGNTEAFFGQGTRLTVV.

The chain employs TRBV27 and TRBJ2-3; possibly TRBD2 for D (6 bases). Germline CDR1 is MNHEY and CDR2 is SMNVEV (reference sequence). This CDR3 region has 16 residues. V lost 5 bases, J lost 1 base, and 16 bases lay in between. The CDR3 DNA sequence: TGTGCCAGCAGTCTACCTGGCCCGGGAGGCACAGATACGCAGTATTTT. Amino acids: CASSLPGPGGTDTQYF.

The J gene is TRBJ2-2, the V gene TRBV30; 7 bases are shared with TRBD2. Germline-derived CDR1 and CDR2 are GTSNPN and SVGIG (reference sequence). After removal of 4 bases from V and 3 bases from J, the junction contained 14 bases not matched to a gene. The CDR3 runs to 17 residues. This chain's CDR3 is CAWNPWSGNLHTGELFF. The CDR3 nucleotides are TGTGCCTGGAATCCGTGGAGCGGGAACCTGCACACCGGGGAGCTGTTTTTT.

This clone occurred many times. The chain recombines TRBV2 with TRBJ2-7; D gene ambiguous. The CDR3 is made up of 12 amino acids. V lost 6 bases to trimming and J lost 10 bases, with 16 bases between them. Germline V gives CDR1 SNHLY, CDR2 FYNNEI. CDR3 sequence reads: CASSDGRSRQYF. In DNA form, the CDR3 reads TGTGCCAGCAGCGATGGTCGTTCCAGACAGTACTTC. Supplemented by reference TRBV2 and TRBJ2-7, the full variable domain reads EPEVTQTPSHQVTQMGQEVILRCVPISNHLYFYWYRQILGQKVEFLVSFYNNEISEKSEIFDDQFSVERPDGSNFTLKIRSTKLEDSAMYFCASSDGRSRQYFGPGTRLTVT.

This chain joins TRBV11-2 and TRBJ2-7; the D gene is possibly TRBD2 (6 bases). The V and J ends lost 6 bases and 2 bases respectively, with 14 bases between them. CDR3 length: 14 residues. Germline V gene data show CDR1 as SGHAT and CDR2 as FQNNGV. CDR3 amino acids: CASSRPGDPYEQYF. For the CDR3, the DNA is TGTGCCAGCAGTCGACCGGGAGACCCCTACGAGCAGTACTTC.

This clone was seen only once. V and J are TRBV4-2 and TRBJ2-7, with TRBD1 identical over 7 bases. CDR1 and CDR2 from the germline V gene are LGHNA and YNFKEQ. The V gene end was trimmed by 1 base and the J gene end by 4 bases; junction bases not matched to a gene: 7. This CDR3 comprises 15 residues. CDR3 DNA: TGTGCCAGCAGCCAAGCCACAGGGGTTGGTTACGAGCAGTACTTC. It translates to CASSQATGVGYEQYF.

This clone was detected only once. This rearrangement joins TRBV5-1 to TRBJ2-2; TRBD1 matches 7 bases. CDR3 length: 13 amino acids. Looked up from germline, CDR1 is SGHRS and CDR2 is YFSETQ. V lost 7 bases, J lost 1 base, and 1 base stayed unmatched. The CDR3 DNA reads TGCGCCAGCCACAGGGGGAACACCGGGGAGCTGTTTTTT. Its translation: CASHRGNTGELFF.

The V gene is TRBV6-1, the J gene TRBJ2-3, with D perhaps matching TRBD2 (5 bases). Trimming stripped 1 base from V and 4 bases from J, with 12 bases between. CDR1 is MNHNS, CDR2 SASEGT, per germline. CDR3 length equals 15 residues. The CDR3 is CASSEEASYADTQYF. The CDR3 region has the DNA TGTGCCAGCAGTGAAGAGGCTAGCTACGCAGATACGCAGTATTTT.

This clone was seen once. V is TRBV5-6 and J is TRBJ2-7, with a weak D call TRBD1 (6 bases). Trimming left V 0 bases short and J 2 bases short, with 12 bases between. Per the germline V gene, CDR1 is SGHDT and CDR2 is YYEEEE. The CDR3 spans 15 residues. The CDR3 spells CASSLEARGPYEQYF. The CDR3 coding sequence is TGTGCCAGCAGCTTGGAGGCCAGGGGTCCCTACGAGCAGTACTTC.

The CDR3 DNA reads as TGTGCCAGCAGTCACGGGACTAGCGGTCGCAATGAGCAGTTCTTC. It codes for CASSHGTSGRNEQFF. V is TRBV27 and J is TRBJ2-1; TRBD2 aligns across 11 bases. This CDR3 has 15 amino acids. V lost 5 bases, J lost 6 bases, and 6 bases stayed unmatched. In germline, CDR1 is MNHEY, CDR2 SMNVEV (reference sequence).

The chain uses TRBV15 and TRBJ2-3, with D perhaps matching TRBD1 (6 bases). V was pared by 0 bases and J by 6 bases, with 16 bases between. The CDR3 covers 16 residues. The germline V gene encodes CDR1 LNHNV and CDR2 YYDKDF (reference sequence). CDR3 region: CATSRDLQGSGDTQYF. CDR3 sequence (DNA): TGTGCCACCAGCAGAGATTTGCAGGGGAGTGGGGATACGCAGTATTTT.

CDR3 nucleotides: TGTGCCAGCAGCTTAGATCTTGGTACATCCTACGAGCAGTACTTC. This codes for CASSLDLGTSYEQYF. The V and J genes are TRBV11-2 and TRBJ2-7; D is unclear. The germline V and J ends were trimmed by 0 bases and 1 base, with 10 bases remaining between them. The germline V gene encodes CDR1 SGHAT and CDR2 FQNNGV. CDR3 length equals 15 residues.

The CDR3 sequence: CASSLARLAEETQYF. CDR3 DNA sequence: TGCGCCAGCAGCTTGGCCAGGCTAGCGGAAGAGACCCAGTACTTC. The genes are TRBV5-1 and TRBJ2-5, with 7 nucleotides matching TRBD2. The length of the CDR3 is 15 residues. CDR1 and CDR2 from the germline V gene are SGHRS and YFSETQ. Trimming cost V 0 bases and J 3 bases; bases outside gene matches: 5.

CDR3 nucleotide sequence: TGTGCCAGCAGTTTCGCAAACAGGGAGGGGAATACGCAGTATTTT. Translating gives CASSFANREGNTQYF. The V gene is TRBV28, the J gene TRBJ2-3, with D possibly being TRBD2 (7 bases). Trimming took off 3 bases at V and 7 bases at J, with 17 bases between the two ends. Germline V lookup: CDR1 MDHEN, CDR2 SYDVKM. The CDR3 is 15 residues long.

The rearrangement links TRBV7-3 to TRBJ1-3; no clear D. There are 15 residues in the CDR3. V lost 4 bases, J lost 4 bases, and 14 bases lay in between. CDR1 SGHTA and CDR2 FQGTGA come from the germline V gene. DNA of the CDR3: TGTGCCAGCAGCTCCCAATCTGGCCCCGGAAACACCATATATTTT. Its protein product is CASSSQSGPGNTIYF.

The genes are TRBV5-1 and TRBJ2-5; tentative D call: TRBD1 (5 bases). The CDR3 spans 15 residues. Germline CDR1 and CDR2: SGHRS and YFSETQ. Trimming removed 0 bases from V and 1 base from J, with 10 bases in between. In DNA, the CDR3 is TGCGCCAGCAGCTTGGCCTTAGGGGCCCAAGAGACCCAGTACTTC. Translated, it gives CASSLALGAQETQYF. The full variable domain, in which reference TRBV5-1 and TRBJ2-5 provide the parts outside the CDR3, is KAGVTQTPRYLIKTRGQQVTLSCSPISGHRSVSWYQQTPGQGLQFLFEYFSETQRNKGNFPGRFSGRQFSNSRSEMNVSTLELGDSALYLCASSLALGAQETQYFGPGTRLLVL.

This chain connects TRBV5-1 to TRBJ2-1; 11 positions match TRBD2. Germline lookup yields CDR1 SGHRS and CDR2 YFSETQ. The V segment lost 4 bases and the J segment 0 bases; nucleotides outside the gene matches: 3. CDR3 length: 16 residues. The CDR3 DNA follows: TGCGCCAGCAGCCCGGGACTAGCGGACTCCTACAATGAGCAGTTCTTC. It specifies CASSPGLADSYNEQFF.

The V gene is TRBV21-1, the J gene TRBJ2-7; no DNA check was done on the table's D call, TRBD2. TRBV21-1 is a recognized pseudogene. The CDR3 has 18 amino acids. The CDR3 loop reads CASSKAAWHSGSGYEQYF. CDR3 nucleotides: TGTGCCAGCAGCAAAGCCGCGTGGCATAGCGGGAGCGGGTACGAGCAGTACTTC.

This chain uses TRBV7-9 with TRBJ1-1; D may be TRBD1 (6 bases). Trimming shortened V by 1 base and J by 6 bases, and 18 bases separated the two germline ends. The CDR3 totals 16 residues. Germline values: CDR1 SEHNR, CDR2 FQNEAQ (reference sequence). CDR3 sequence reads: CASSLESLGGEAEAFF. In DNA form, the CDR3 reads TGTGCCAGCAGCTTAGAGAGTCTAGGGGGTGAGGCTGAAGCTTTCTTT.